This T cell receptor beta chain was observed in a study of cytomegalovirus exposure and HLA in healthy donors. Overall study: Of over 300 genotyped donors, 65% to 85% clustered with self-reported Caucasian donors. Overall study findings and caveats: The authors reported that TCR beta sequences could predict HLA-A and HLA-B alleles. These predictions were accurate for most subjects in the first cohort. Looking again later, the authors saw that most CMV-associated TCR beta chains seemed HLA-restricted.

Germline V gene data show CDR1 as SEHNR and CDR2 as FQNEAQ (reference sequence). The CDR3 extends over 15 amino acids. V lost 5 bases to trimming and J lost 0 bases, with 13 bases between them. For this clone: The antigen is not known.

Researchers ran the PCR with 60 Vbeta and 13 Jbeta primers. Profiling relied on immunoSEQ multiplex PCR, and the TCRdb table lists in-frame clones only, not all of them. Of around 110,000 clones in the sample, around 81% were seen once. V usage is TRBV7-9 and J usage is TRBJ2-5; tentative D call: TRBD2 (5 bases). Sample: PBMCs. This clonotype was obtained from a woman in her twenties or thirties in good health and CMV-seronegative. The CDR3 loop is CASSPSLTYQETQYF. The DNA of the CDR3 is TGTGCCAGCAGCCCTAGCCTAACGTACCAAGAGACCCAGTACTTC.